These 5 T cell receptor beta chains share one sample of origin, sequenced in a study of blood T cell repertoires in COVID-19. Assay: immunoSEQ multiplex PCR; the TCRdb copy retains only in-frame clones and omits some. This table holds some 520,000 clones, roughly nine tenths found once. Source material: peripheral blood. The source of these receptors is a man younger than 35 with COVID-19, enrolled during active disease.

The chain combines TRBV5-5 with TRBJ2-7, with TRBD2 matching over 9 bases. Germline loops: CDR1 SGHKS, CDR2 YYEKEE (reference sequence). The trim removed 4 bases at V and 2 bases at J, leaving 7 bases unmatched. The CDR3 has 15 residues. Here the CDR3 DNA reads TGTGCCAGCAGCACCGGACTAGCGTTAGCCTACGAGCAGTACTTC. Translating gives CASSTGLALAYEQYF.

The CDR3 region has the DNA TGTGCCAGCAGTGAAGCGTACGGACTAGCCTACGAGCAGTACTTC. It specifies CASSEAYGLAYEQYF. The genes are TRBV2 and TRBJ2-7; 7 bases are a match to TRBD2. Germline V lookup: CDR1 SNHLY, CDR2 FYNNEI. CDR3 length: 15 residues. With 0 bases clipped from V and 2 bases from J, the junction kept 4 bases outside the gene matches.

This chain joins TRBV4-1 and TRBJ1-3; 7 bases map to TRBD1. Germline CDR1 is MGHRA and CDR2 is YSYEKL. This CDR3 has 17 amino acids. J was trimmed by 4 bases and V by 1 base; bases with no gene match: 10. The CDR3 DNA reads TGCGCCAGCAGCCAAGGGAGACAGGGATTAGGCGGAAACACCATATATTTT. As protein: CASSQGRQGLGGNTIYF.

This clone was recorded only once. The gene calls are TRBV24-1 and TRBJ2-7, with D possibly TRBD2 on 5 matching bases. This CDR3 has 15 residues. Germline loops: CDR1 KGHDR, CDR2 SFDVKD. Between the trimmed V and J ends, which lost 2 bases and 7 bases, there was a span of 17 bases. The CDR3 is CATSDSSAPSGEQYF. The CDR3 nucleotides read TGTGCCACCAGTGATTCGTCGGCCCCGTCGGGAGAGCAGTACTTC.

Only a few counts were recorded for this clone. The gene calls are TRBV19 and TRBJ1-3; maybe TRBD1 (5 bases). Germline CDR1 LNHDA, CDR2 SQIVND (reference sequence). CDR3 length equals 16 residues. Trimming left V 5 bases short and J 2 bases short, with 16 bases between. The CDR3 loop reads CASSYRAGKTGNTIYF. The CDR3 DNA reads TGTGCCAGTAGTTACCGGGCAGGGAAGACTGGAAACACCATATATTTT.